Sequencing of this TCR beta chain was carried out in a study of T cells in Graves' hyperthyroidism and ophthalmopathy. Study-wide results and limits: Peripheral blood also featured most of the thyroid clonotypes expanded above 0.001.

This CDR3 spans 14 amino acids. Authors of the study amplified TCR beta CDR3 regions from RNA transcripts. The HTBI set primed first-round TCR CDR3 RT-PCR. TCRdb re-called the multiplex PCR reads with MiXCR, one entry per CDR3 protein. The sample consists of hundreds of thousands of distinct CDR3 sequences, 30% to 40% of them appearing once. With respect to this clonotype: The antigen is unknown. One end of the junction fails to match germline, which may point to a read error.

Input material: blood. This clonotype originated in a woman in her thirties or forties with Graves' hyperthyroidism. The rearrangement joins TRBV12-3 or TRBV12-4 to TRBJ1-6; no clear D. This chain's CDR3 is CASSLRAGNLPLHF. The DNA of the CDR3 is TGTGCCAGCAGTTTACGGGCGGGAAATTTACCCCTCCACTTT.